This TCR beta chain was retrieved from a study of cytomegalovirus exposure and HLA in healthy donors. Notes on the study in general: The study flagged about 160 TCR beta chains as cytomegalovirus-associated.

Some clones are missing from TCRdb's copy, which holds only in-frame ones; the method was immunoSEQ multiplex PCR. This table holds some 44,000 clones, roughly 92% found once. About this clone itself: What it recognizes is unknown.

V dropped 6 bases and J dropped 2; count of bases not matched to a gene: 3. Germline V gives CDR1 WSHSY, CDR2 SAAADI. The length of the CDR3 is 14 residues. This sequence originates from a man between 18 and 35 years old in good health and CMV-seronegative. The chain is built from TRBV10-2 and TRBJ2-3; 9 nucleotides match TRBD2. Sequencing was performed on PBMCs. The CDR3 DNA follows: TGCGCCAGCAGGGTAGCGGGGGACACAGATACGCAGTATTTT. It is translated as CASRVAGDTDTQYF.